This T cell receptor (beta chain) was profiled in a study of shared clonotypes between healthy human individuals. It was at deep level that the assay was run. Original methodology: Without quality scores, immunoSEQ junctional reads could not be filtered like full-length reads. Method: immunoSEQ multiplex PCR; TCRdb's copy keeps in-frame clones and lacks some. D and trimming were read from the DNA, whereas the V and J calls and clone size are those reported in that table. The sample includes about 450,000 clones, 79% of them seen just once. Germline-derived CDR1 and CDR2 are SNHLY and FYNNEI. V lost 4 bases to trimming and J lost 7 bases, with 16 bases between them. The CDR3 extends over 15 amino acids.

The sample was PBMCs. V and J are TRBV2 and TRBJ2-2; perhaps TRBD2 as D (6 bases). This TCR was recovered from a woman aged 40 to 50 in good health. Some clones in this sample may be carry-over from other donors' samples. Here the CDR3 reads CASSAGGKRVGELFF. The DNA of the CDR3 is TGTGCCAGCAGTGCAGGCGGGAAAAGGGTCGGGGAGCTGTTTTTT.